This T cell receptor beta chain was sequenced in a study of identical twins. The study, taken as a whole, reports: One should note that invariant MAIT and iNKT cells could partly confound zero-insertion analyses. The conclusions drew on cross-sectional statistical analysis instead of tracking the same donors.

Template switching added a universal primer binding site, and final cDNA carried unique molecular identifiers. From the 5' RACE reads, TCRdb called clonotypes with MiXCR, one entry per CDR3 protein. Here the sample spans 550,000 to 700,000 distinct CDR3 sequences, 9% to 10% being singletons. This clonotype showed up many times. Its antigen remains unidentified. All donors comprised healthy Caucasians. The germline V gene encodes CDR1 MNHEY and CDR2 SVGAGI. The CDR3 contains 13 residues. V gave up 6 bases and J gave up 3 bases; unmatched junction bases: 5. These sequences were also reported in another study, on yellow fever vaccine responses in identical twins.

Sequencing was carried out using PBMCs. The genes are TRBV6-5 and TRBJ2-7, with 7 bases aligning to TRBD1. The TCR sequence derives from a woman aged 18-29 years in good health. CDR3 coding DNA: TGTGCCAGCAGACCGGGACAGTTCTACGAGCAGTACTTC. This codes for CASRPGQFYEQYF.